Listed below are T cell receptor beta chains from one sample, sequenced in a study of T cells in Graves' hyperthyroidism and ophthalmopathy. TCRdb passed the multiplex PCR reads through MiXCR, listing each CDR3 protein once. The top ten clones hold around 9.6% of a sample with 650,000 to 750,000 distinct CDR3 sequences, 14% of them seen once. Specimen: blood. The source is a woman between 18 and 30 years old with Graves' hyperthyroidism. The CDR3 runs from the conserved cysteine through the conserved F or W. The order of the fields is D gene, V gene, J gene, clone size, CDR3 protein, CDR3 DNA. D genes are given only for firm matches. Some rows have no size entry. The others give once, few or many, or a class for an expanded clone.

D gene: .; V gene: TRBV20-1; J gene: TRBJ1-1; clone size: .; CDR3 protein: CSGGNTEAFF; CDR3 DNA: TGCAGTGGAGGGAACACTGAAGCTTTCTTT
D gene: .; V gene: TRBV12-3/TRBV12-4; J gene: TRBJ1-2; clone size: many; CDR3 protein: CASNHGGGKGYTF; CDR3 DNA: TGTGCCAGCAATCATGGGGGGGGTAAAGGCTACACCTTC
D gene: TRBD2; V gene: TRBV9; J gene: TRBJ2-7; clone size: few; CDR3 protein: CASSVGGTSGSFEQYF; CDR3 DNA: TGTGCCAGCAGCGTGGGGGGGACTAGCGGGAGCTTCGAGCAGTACTTC
D gene: .; V gene: TRBV5-1; J gene: TRBJ2-7; clone size: many; CDR3 protein: CASSLEARSSYEQYF; CDR3 DNA: TGCGCCAGCAGCTTGGAGGCCAGGAGTTCCTACGAGCAGTACTTC
D gene: .; V gene: TRBV18; J gene: TRBJ1-2; clone size: .; CDR3 protein: CASSRPGAGGLYGYTF; CDR3 DNA: TGTGCCAGCTCACGTCCAGGCGCGGGGGGCCTCTATGGCTACACCTTC
D gene: .; V gene: TRBV3-1; J gene: TRBJ2-1; clone size: few; CDR3 protein: CASSQSSHFYNEQFF; CDR3 DNA: TGTGCCAGCAGCCAATCTTCACACTTCTACAATGAGCAGTTCTTC
D gene: TRBD1; V gene: TRBV7-9; J gene: TRBJ2-7; clone size: .; CDR3 protein: CASSRVGTDSYEQYF; CDR3 DNA: TGTGCCAGCAGCCGGGTGGGGACAGACTCCTACGAGCAGTACTTC
D gene: TRBD1; V gene: TRBV28; J gene: TRBJ1-5; clone size: many; CDR3 protein: CASRPGTVLNQPQHF; CDR3 DNA: TGTGCCAGCAGACCCGGGACAGTCCTTAATCAGCCCCAGCATTTT
D gene: .; V gene: TRBV10-3; J gene: TRBJ2-7; clone size: many; CDR3 protein: CAISDQGWGSYEQYF; CDR3 DNA: TGTGCCATCAGTGATCAGGGGTGGGGCTCCTACGAGCAGTACTTC
D gene: TRBD2; V gene: TRBV9; J gene: TRBJ2-7; clone size: .; CDR3 protein: CASSFGLAGTNEQYF; CDR3 DNA: TGTGCCAGCAGCTTCGGACTAGCGGGAACCAACGAGCAGTACTTC
D gene: TRBD1; V gene: TRBV11-3; J gene: TRBJ2-1; clone size: few; CDR3 protein: CASSLDGTVSYNEQFF; CDR3 DNA: TGTGCCAGCAGCTTGGACGGGACAGTCTCCTACAATGAGCAGTTCTTC
D gene: TRBD2; V gene: TRBV2; J gene: TRBJ2-5; clone size: .; CDR3 protein: CASSERLAGSETQYF; CDR3 DNA: TGTGCCAGCAGTGAAAGGCTAGCGGGGAGCGAGACCCAGTACTTC
D gene: TRBD2; V gene: TRBV11-2; J gene: TRBJ2-7; clone size: many; CDR3 protein: CASSLPQGGRYEQYF; CDR3 DNA: TGTGCCAGCAGCTTACCCCAAGGCGGGAGGTACGAGCAGTACTTC
D gene: TRBD1; V gene: TRBV20-1; J gene: TRBJ2-7; clone size: many; CDR3 protein: CSAREGGQGNSYEQYF; CDR3 DNA: TGCAGTGCTAGAGAGGGGGGACAGGGTAACTCCTACGAGCAGTACTTC
D gene: .; V gene: TRBV7-9; J gene: TRBJ2-6; clone size: .; CDR3 protein: CASSLWGANVLTF; CDR3 DNA: TGTGCCAGCAGCTTATGGGGGGCCAACGTCCTGACTTTC
D gene: TRBD1; V gene: TRBV9; J gene: TRBJ1-1; clone size: few; CDR3 protein: CASSPRGGGLNTEAFF; CDR3 DNA: TGTGCCAGCAGCCCTCGAGGAGGGGGCTTGAACACTGAAGCTTTCTTT
D gene: .; V gene: TRBV15; J gene: TRBJ2-3; clone size: .; CDR3 protein: CATRTFSTDTQYF; CDR3 DNA: TGTGCCACCAGAACATTTAGCACAGATACGCAGTATTTT
D gene: .; V gene: TRBV30; J gene: TRBJ1-5; clone size: many; CDR3 protein: CAWSGGGNQPQHF; CDR3 DNA: TGTGCCTGGAGTGGAGGGGGGAACCAGCCCCAGCATTTT
D gene: TRBD2; V gene: TRBV4-2; J gene: TRBJ2-5; clone size: .; CDR3 protein: CASSQEWGGQETQYF; CDR3 DNA: TGTGCCAGCAGCCAAGAATGGGGGGGCCAAGAGACCCAGTACTTC
D gene: TRBD1; V gene: TRBV30; J gene: TRBJ1-1; clone size: many; CDR3 protein: CAWTKKGARTEAFF; CDR3 DNA: TGTGCCTGGACGAAAAAGGGGGCGAGGACTGAAGCTTTCTTT
D gene: .; V gene: TRBV30; J gene: TRBJ2-7; clone size: .; CDR3 protein: CAWTTLTGGEQYF; CDR3 DNA: TGTGCCTGGACTACATTGACAGGCGGTGAGCAGTACTTC
D gene: TRBD1; V gene: TRBV20-1; J gene: TRBJ1-2; clone size: many; CDR3 protein: CSARWGQGVGGYTF; CDR3 DNA: TGCAGTGCTAGGTGGGGACAGGGGGTCGGCGGCTACACCTTC